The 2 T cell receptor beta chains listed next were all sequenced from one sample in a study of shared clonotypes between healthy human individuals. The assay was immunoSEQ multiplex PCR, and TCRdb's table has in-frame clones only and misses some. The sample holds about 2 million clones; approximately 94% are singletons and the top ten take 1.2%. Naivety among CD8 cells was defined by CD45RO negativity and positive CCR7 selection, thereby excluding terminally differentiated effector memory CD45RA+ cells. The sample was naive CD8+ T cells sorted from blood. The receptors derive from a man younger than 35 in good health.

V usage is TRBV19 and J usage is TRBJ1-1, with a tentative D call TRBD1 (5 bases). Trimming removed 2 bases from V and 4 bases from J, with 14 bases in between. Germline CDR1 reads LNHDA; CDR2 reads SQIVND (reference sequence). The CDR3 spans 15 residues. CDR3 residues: CASSIFPGGTTEAFF. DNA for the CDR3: TGTGCCAGTAGTATATTTCCCGGAGGGACCACTGAAGCTTTCTTT.

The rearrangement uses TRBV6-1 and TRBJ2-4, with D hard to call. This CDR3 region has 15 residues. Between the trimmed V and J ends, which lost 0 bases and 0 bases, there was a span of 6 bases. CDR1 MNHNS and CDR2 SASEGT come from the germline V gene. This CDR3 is CASSEAPLAKNIQYF. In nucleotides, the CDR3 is TGTGCCAGCAGTGAAGCACCTCTAGCCAAAAACATTCAGTACTTC.